This T cell receptor (beta chain) was identified in a study of PD-L1 blockade in urothelial cancer. Overall study context: At some point between 2013 and 2014, patients got going on atezolizumab, taking 1,200 mg intravenously every 3 weeks. Samples of blood were analyzed 3 weeks (second dose) and 6 weeks after treatment start.

The length of the CDR3 is 13 residues. The J segment lost 7 bases and the V segment lost 5 bases, leaving 8 bases of the junction unmatched. CDR1 is MDHEN and CDR2 is SYDVKM in the germline V gene. Time point here: peripheral blood 6 weeks after treatment start. Locally advanced or metastatic urothelial carcinoma was diagnosed in the patients. Templates that were synthetic TCR analogs were spiked into each PCR. Some clones are missing from TCRdb's copy, which holds only in-frame ones; the method was immunoSEQ multiplex PCR. The data show roughly 50,000 clones, with approximately 80% seen just once and 8.8% held by the top ten.

The sample consisted of PBMCs, taken around atezolizumab (anti-PD-L1) treatment. J is TRBJ2-7 and V is TRBV28; 7 positions agree with TRBD1. The TCR originated in a man aged 65 to 85 with urothelial cancer. The CDR3 sequence is CASSPRRDSEQYF. In DNA form, the CDR3 reads TGTGCCAGCAGTCCCCGCCGGGACAGTGAGCAGTACTTC.